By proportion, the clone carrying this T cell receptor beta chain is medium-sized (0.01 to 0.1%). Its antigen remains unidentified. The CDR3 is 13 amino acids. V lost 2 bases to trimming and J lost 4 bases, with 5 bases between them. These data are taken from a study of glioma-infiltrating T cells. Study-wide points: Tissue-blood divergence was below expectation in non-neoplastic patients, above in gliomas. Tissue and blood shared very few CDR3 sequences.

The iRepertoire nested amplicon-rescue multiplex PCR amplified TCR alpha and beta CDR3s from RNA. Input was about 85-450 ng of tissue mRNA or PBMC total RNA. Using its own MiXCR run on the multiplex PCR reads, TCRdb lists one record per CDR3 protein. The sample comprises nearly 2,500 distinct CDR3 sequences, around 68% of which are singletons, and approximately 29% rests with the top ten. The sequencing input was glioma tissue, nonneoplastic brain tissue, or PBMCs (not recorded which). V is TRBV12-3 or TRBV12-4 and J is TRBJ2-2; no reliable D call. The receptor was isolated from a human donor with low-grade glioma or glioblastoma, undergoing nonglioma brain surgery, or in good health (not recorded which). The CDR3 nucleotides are TGTGCCAGCAGTTTATCGACCACCGGGGAGCTGTTTTTT. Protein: CASSLSTTGELFF.